Included here is one T cell receptor (beta chain) sequence, with context. Antigen unknown. The data are from a study of shared clonotypes between healthy human individuals. At the level of the study: In total, the donors were a couple of women and a few men aged 18 to 49. Study outcomes and limitations: Unshared clonotypes carried lower generation probabilities than those common to all four donors. Estimated clonotype richness was generally higher in naive than memory subsets.

Germline CDR1 LNHDA, CDR2 SQIVND (reference sequence). V lost 3 bases and J 3 bases, leaving 8 bases between the germline ends. The CDR3 runs to 13 residues. The input for sorted-subset replicate PCRs was about 0.2 ug DNA, about 29,000 T cell genomes. Libraries were prepared by immunoSEQ multiplex PCR; TCRdb keeps only in-frame clonotypes and omits some of them. The sample lists over a million clones, roughly 96% occurring once. The gene calls are TRBV19 and TRBJ2-5, with D unresolved. The receptor was isolated from a young man in good health. The sequencing sample was made of naive CD4+ T cells sorted from blood. Subset of the sample: CD45RA+ positively selected. CDR3 bases: TGTGCCAGTAGTATGATTGCGGAAGAGACCCAGTACTTC. Protein product: CASSMIAEETQYF.